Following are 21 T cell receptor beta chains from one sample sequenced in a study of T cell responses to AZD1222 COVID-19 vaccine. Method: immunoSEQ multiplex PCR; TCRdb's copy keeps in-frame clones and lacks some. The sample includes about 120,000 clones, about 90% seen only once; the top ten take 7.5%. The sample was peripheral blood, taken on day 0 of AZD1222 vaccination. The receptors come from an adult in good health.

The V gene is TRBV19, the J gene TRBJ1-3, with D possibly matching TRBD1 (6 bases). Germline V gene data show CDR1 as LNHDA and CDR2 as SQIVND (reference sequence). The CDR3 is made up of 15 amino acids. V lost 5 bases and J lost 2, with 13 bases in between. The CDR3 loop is CASSSTRGTGNTIYF. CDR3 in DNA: TGTGCCAGTAGTTCCACCAGGGGTACTGGAAACACCATATATTTT.

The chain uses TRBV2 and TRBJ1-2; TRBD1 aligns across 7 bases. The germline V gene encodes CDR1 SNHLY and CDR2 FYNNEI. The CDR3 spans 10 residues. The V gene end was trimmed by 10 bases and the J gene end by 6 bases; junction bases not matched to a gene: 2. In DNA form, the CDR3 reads TGTGCCATAGGACAGGATGGCTACACCTTC. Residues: CAIGQDGYTF. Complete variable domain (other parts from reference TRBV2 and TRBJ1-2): EPEVTQTPSHQVTQMGQEVILRCVPISNHLYFYWYRQILGQKVEFLVSFYNNEISEKSEIFDDQFSVERPDGSNFTLKIRSTKLEDSAMYFCAIGQDGYTFGSGTRLTVV.

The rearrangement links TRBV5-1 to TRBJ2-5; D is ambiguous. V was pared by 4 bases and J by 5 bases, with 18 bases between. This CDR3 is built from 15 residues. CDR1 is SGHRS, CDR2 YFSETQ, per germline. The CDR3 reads CASSPRVQSGETQYF. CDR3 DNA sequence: TGCGCCAGCAGCCCCCGGGTTCAAAGTGGGGAGACCCAGTACTTC.

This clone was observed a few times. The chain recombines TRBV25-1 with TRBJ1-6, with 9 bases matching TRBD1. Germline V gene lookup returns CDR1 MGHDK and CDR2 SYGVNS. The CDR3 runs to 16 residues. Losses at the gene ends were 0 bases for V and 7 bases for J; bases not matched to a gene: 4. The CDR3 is CASSEYKGTGNSPLHF. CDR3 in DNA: TGTGCCAGCAGTGAATATAAGGGGACAGGGAATTCACCCCTCCACTTT. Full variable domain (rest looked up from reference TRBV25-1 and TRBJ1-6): EADIYQTPRYLVIGTGKKITLECSQTMGHDKMYWYQQDPGMELHLIHYSYGVNSTEKGDLSSESTVSRIRTEHFPLTLESARPSHTSQYLCASSEYKGTGNSPLHFGNGTRLTVT.

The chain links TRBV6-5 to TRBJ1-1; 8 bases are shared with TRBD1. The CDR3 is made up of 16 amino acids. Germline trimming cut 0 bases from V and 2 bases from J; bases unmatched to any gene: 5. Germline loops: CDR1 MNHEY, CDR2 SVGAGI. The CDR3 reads CASSYSVGQGNTEAFF. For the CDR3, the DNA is TGTGCCAGCAGTTACTCAGTAGGACAGGGAAACACTGAAGCTTTCTTT.

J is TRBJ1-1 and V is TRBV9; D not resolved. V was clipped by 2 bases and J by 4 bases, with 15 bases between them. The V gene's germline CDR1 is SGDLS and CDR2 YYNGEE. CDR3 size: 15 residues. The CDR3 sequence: CASSVGHGSATEAFF. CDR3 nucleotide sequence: TGTGCCAGCAGCGTCGGGCATGGGTCGGCCACTGAAGCTTTCTTT.

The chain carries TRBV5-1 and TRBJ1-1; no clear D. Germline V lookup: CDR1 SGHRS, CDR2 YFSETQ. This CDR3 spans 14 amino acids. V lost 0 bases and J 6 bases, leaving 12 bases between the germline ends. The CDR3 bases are TGCGCCAGCAGCTTGGCCGGGGTGAAGGCTGAAGCTTTCTTT. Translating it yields CASSLAGVKAEAFF.

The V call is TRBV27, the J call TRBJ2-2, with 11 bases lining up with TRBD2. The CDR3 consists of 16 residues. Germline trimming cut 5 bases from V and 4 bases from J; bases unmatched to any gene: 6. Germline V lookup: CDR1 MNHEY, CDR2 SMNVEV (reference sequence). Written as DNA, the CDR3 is TGTGCCAGCAGTCTGGGACTAGCGGAGATCACCGGGGAGCTGTTTTTT. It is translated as CASSLGLAEITGELFF.

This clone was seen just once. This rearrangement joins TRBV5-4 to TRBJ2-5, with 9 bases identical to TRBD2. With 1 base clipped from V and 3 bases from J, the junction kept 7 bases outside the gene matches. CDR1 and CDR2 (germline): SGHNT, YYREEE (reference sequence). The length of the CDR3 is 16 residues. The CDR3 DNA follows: TGTGCCAGCAGCTTGCGGCTAGCGGGGCGGGAAGAGACCCAGTACTTC. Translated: CASSLRLAGREETQYF. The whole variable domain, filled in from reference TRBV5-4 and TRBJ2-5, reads ETGVTQSPTHLIKTRGQQVTLRCSSQSGHNTVSWYQQALGQGPQFIFQYYREEENGRGNFPPRFSGLQFPNYSSELNVNALELDDSALYLCASSLRLAGREETQYFGPGTRLLVL.

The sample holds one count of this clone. CDR3 DNA: TGCGCCAGCAGCGTGGAGGTGTACAATGAGCAGTTCTTC. This codes for CASSVEVYNEQFF. The chain links TRBV5-1 to TRBJ2-1, with D possibly TRBD2 on 5 matching bases. CDR1 SGHRS and CDR2 YFSETQ come from the germline V gene. Trimming removed 4 bases at V and 4 bases at J, with 9 bases between. This CDR3 is 13 amino acids long.

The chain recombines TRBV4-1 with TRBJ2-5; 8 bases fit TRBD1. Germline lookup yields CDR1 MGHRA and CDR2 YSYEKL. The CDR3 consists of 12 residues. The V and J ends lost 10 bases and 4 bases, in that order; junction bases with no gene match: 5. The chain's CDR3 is CATGQGGETQYF. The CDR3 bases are TGCGCCACTGGACAGGGCGGAGAGACCCAGTACTTC.

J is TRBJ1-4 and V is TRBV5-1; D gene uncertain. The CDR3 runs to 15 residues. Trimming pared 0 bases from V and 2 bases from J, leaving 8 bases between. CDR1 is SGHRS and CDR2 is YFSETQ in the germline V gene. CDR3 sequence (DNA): TGCGCCAGCAGCTTGGGTTATGGTACTAATGAAAAACTGTTTTTT. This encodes CASSLGYGTNEKLFF.

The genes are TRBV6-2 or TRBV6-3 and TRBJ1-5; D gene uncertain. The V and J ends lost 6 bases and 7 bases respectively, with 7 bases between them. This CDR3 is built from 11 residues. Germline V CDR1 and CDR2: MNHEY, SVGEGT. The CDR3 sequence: CASSHGQPQHF. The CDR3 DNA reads TGTGCCAGCAGCCACGGGCAGCCCCAGCATTTT.

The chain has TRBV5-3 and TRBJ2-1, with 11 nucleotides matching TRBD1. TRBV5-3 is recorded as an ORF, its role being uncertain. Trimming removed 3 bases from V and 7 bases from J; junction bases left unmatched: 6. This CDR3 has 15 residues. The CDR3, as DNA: TGTGCCAGAAGCTCTTCCGGGACAGGGGGAAATGAGCAGTTCTTC. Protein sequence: CARSSSGTGGNEQFF.

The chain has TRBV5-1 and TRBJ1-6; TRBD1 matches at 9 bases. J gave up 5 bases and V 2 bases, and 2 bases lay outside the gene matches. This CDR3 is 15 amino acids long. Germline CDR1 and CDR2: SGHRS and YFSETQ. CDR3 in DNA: TGCGCCAGCAGCTTACAGGGGGCTAATAATTCACCCCTCCACTTT. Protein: CASSLQGANNSPLHF.

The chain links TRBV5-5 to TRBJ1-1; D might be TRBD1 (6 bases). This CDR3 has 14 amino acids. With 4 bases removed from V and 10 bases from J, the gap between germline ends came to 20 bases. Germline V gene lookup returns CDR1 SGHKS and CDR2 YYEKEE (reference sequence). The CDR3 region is CASSRTEGIPGAFF. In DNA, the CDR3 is TGTGCCAGCAGCCGGACAGAGGGGATCCCGGGAGCTTTCTTT.

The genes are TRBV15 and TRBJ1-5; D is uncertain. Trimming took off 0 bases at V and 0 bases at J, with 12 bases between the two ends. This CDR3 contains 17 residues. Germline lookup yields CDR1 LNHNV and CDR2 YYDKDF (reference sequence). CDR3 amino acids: CATSRDSVLYSNQPQHF. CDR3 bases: TGTGCCACCAGCAGAGATTCGGTTTTGTATAGCAATCAGCCCCAGCATTTT.

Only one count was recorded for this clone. CDR3 protein: CASSSGGRENTEAFF. CDR3 sequence (DNA): TGCGCCAGCAGCTCGGGAGGCAGGGAGAACACTGAAGCTTTCTTT. The J gene is TRBJ1-1, the V gene TRBV5-1, with TRBD1 as a possible D gene (5 bases). CDR1 and CDR2 (germline): SGHRS, YFSETQ. V shed 3 bases and J shed 1 base, with 13 bases lying between them. The CDR3 is made up of 15 amino acids.

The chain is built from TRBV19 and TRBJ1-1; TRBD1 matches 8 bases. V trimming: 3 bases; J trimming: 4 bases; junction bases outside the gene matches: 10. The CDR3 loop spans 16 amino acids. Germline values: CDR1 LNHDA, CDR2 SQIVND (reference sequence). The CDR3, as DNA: TGTGCCAGTAGTATGGGTAGGGACAGGCACACCACTGAAGCTTTCTTT. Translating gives CASSMGRDRHTTEAFF.

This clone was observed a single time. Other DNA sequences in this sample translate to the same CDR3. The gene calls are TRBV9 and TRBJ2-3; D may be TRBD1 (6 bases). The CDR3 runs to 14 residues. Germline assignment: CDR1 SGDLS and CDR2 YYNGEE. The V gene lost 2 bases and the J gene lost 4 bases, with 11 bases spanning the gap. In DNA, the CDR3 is TGTGCCAGCAGCGTTACAGGGCGGGCAGATACGCAGTATTTT. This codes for CASSVTGRADTQYF.

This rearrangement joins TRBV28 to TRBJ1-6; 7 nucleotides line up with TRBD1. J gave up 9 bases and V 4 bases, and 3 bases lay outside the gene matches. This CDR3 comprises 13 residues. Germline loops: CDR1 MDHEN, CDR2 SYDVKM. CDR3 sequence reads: CASSYRGSSPLHF. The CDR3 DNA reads TGTGCCAGCAGTTACAGGGGTAGTTCACCCCTCCACTTT. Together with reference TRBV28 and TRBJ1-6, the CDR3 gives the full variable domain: DVKVTQSSRYLVKRTGEKVFLECVQDMDHENMFWYRQDPGLGLRLIYFSYDVKMKEKGDIPEGYSVSREKKERFSLILESASTNQTSMYLCASSYRGSSPLHFGNGTRLTVT.